This entry lists 26 T cell receptor beta chains sequenced from one sample in a study of graft-versus-host responses after intestinal transplantation. Each mixed lymphocyte reaction held roughly 200,000 CFSE-labeled responders and roughly 200,000 irradiated violet-dye-labeled stimulators. Using immunoSEQ multiplex PCR, the repertoire was profiled, and TCRdb retains in-frame clones only, with some absent. Among around 5,000 clones listed, 33% were seen once. The starting material was alloreactive CD8+ T cells from a mixed lymphocyte reaction culture, obtained before intestinal transplant. Specified subset: CFSE-low proliferating T cells sorted from approximately six-day pre-transplant mixed lymphocyte reaction (GvH or HvG direction). These TCRs come from a human patient who received an intestinal transplant.

This clone is classed as medium-sized. The chain is built from TRBV27 and TRBJ2-7; D is perhaps TRBD1 (5 bases). The CDR3 has 14 amino acids. Germline V gives CDR1 MNHEY, CDR2 SMNVEV (reference sequence). V was cut by 1 base and J by 3 bases, with 10 bases left in between. The DNA of the CDR3 is TGTGCCAGCAGTTTATTGGACAAAATCTACGAGCAGTACTTC. This sequence encodes CASSLLDKIYEQYF.

The chain is built from TRBV10-3 and TRBJ1-6; 10 bases map to TRBD1. The CDR3 has 16 amino acids. Trimming cost V 1 base and J 10 bases; bases outside gene matches: 7. The germline V gene encodes CDR1 ENHRY and CDR2 SYGVKD. CDR3 DNA: TGTGCCATCAGTGAGTTCTTCGGGACAGGGGTCTCACCCCTCCACTTT. This encodes CAISEFFGTGVSPLHF.

This clone was observed a handful of times. The rearrangement joins TRBV2 to TRBJ1-1; weak D call: TRBD1 (6 bases). The germline CDR1 and CDR2 sequences are SNHLY and FYNNEI. CDR3 length: 17 residues. V was pared by 0 bases and J by 2 bases, with 16 bases between. The CDR3 nucleotides are TGTGCCAGCAGTGAAGCGAGGGGGACGGGGAGCAACACTGAAGCTTTCTTT. Translating it yields CASSEARGTGSNTEAFF.

This chain's CDR3 is CASSLGQDNQPQHF. DNA of the CDR3: TGTGCCAGTAGCTTGGGACAGGACAATCAGCCCCAGCATTTT. The V gene is TRBV19, the J gene TRBJ1-5; 8 nucleotides match TRBD1. This CDR3 has 14 amino acids. V dropped 6 bases and J dropped 3; count of bases not matched to a gene: 4. CDR1 LNHDA and CDR2 SQIVND come from the germline V gene (reference sequence).

Only one count was recorded for this clone. V is TRBV7-8 and J is TRBJ2-5; no reliable D call. The J call is doubtful: the DNA matches TRBJ2-7 better. The CDR3 is made up of 12 amino acids. Germline V CDR1 and CDR2: SGHVS, FQNEAQ. The CDR3 loop reads CASSLAVFEQYF. CDR3 nucleotide sequence: TGTGCCAGCAGCTTAGCGGTCTTCGAGCAGTACTTC.

The rearrangement joins TRBV10-3 to TRBJ2-3, with 10 positions matching TRBD2. Per germline, CDR1 ENHRY and CDR2 SYGVKD. Trimming cost V 6 bases and J 3 bases; bases outside gene matches: 9. The CDR3 totals 16 residues. CDR3 in DNA: TGTGCCATCAGGGTGGCAGCGGGGGGGCGTACAGATACGCAGTATTTT. It is translated as CAIRVAAGGRTDTQYF.

This clone is large. This rearrangement joins TRBV7-6 to TRBJ2-7; tentative D call: TRBD1 (5 bases). The CDR3 is 14 amino acids. V lost 3 bases and J 0 bases, leaving 9 bases between the germline ends. The germline CDR1 and CDR2 sequences are SGHVS and FNYEAQ. In DNA, the CDR3 is TGTGCCAGCAGCTTGTTGACAGACTCCTACGAGCAGTACTTC. Translated: CASSLLTDSYEQYF. Full variable domain (outside the CDR3, taken from reference TRBV7-6 and TRBJ2-7): GAGVSQSPRYKVTKRGQDVALRCDPISGHVSLYWYRQALGQGPEFLTYFNYEAQQDKSGLPNDRFSAERPEGSISTLTIQRTEQRDSAMYRCASSLLTDSYEQYFGPGTRLTVT.

In this sample, this clone is medium-sized (0.01 to 0.1%). This sequence joins TRBV5-3 and TRBJ2-3; TRBD2 matches at 12 bases. TRBV5-3 is identified as an open reading frame with a role that is uncertain. The V segment lost 4 bases and the J segment 2 bases; nucleotides outside the gene matches: 8. The CDR3 has 17 residues. Written as DNA, the CDR3 is TGTGCCAGAAGCCTTCTAGCGGGAGGGCCACACACAGATACGCAGTATTTT. Encoded protein: CARSLLAGGPHTDTQYF.

The chain has TRBV9 and TRBJ2-7, with 9 positions matching TRBD2. The germline gives CDR1 SGDLS, CDR2 YYNGEE. The V gene end was trimmed by 3 bases and the J gene end by 5 bases; junction bases not matched to a gene: 9. The CDR3 runs to 15 residues. In DNA, the CDR3 is TGTGCCAGCAGCGCGCGTAGCGGGAGATTAAACGAGCAGTACTTC. Protein: CASSARSGRLNEQYF.

This chain uses TRBV4-1 with TRBJ2-1; D might be TRBD2 (5 bases). The CDR3 loop spans 16 amino acids. Germline assignment: CDR1 MGHRA and CDR2 YSYEKL. V lost 0 bases, J lost 0 bases, and 9 bases lay in between. Here the CDR3 DNA reads TGCGCCAGCAGCCAAGAGTCGGGGAGCTCCTACAATGAGCAGTTCTTC. Its translation is CASSQESGSSYNEQFF.

V is TRBV27 and J is TRBJ2-1; tentative D call: TRBD2 (6 bases). Germline loops: CDR1 MNHEY, CDR2 SMNVEV (reference sequence). The length of the CDR3 is 15 residues. The V and J ends lost 6 bases and 0 bases respectively, with 12 bases between them. CDR3 protein: CASSTGLSSYNEQFF. The CDR3 region has the DNA TGTGCCAGCAGCACGGGACTTAGCTCCTACAATGAGCAGTTCTTC.

V is TRBV4-1 and J is TRBJ2-2; D is undetermined. Germline values: CDR1 MGHRA, CDR2 YSYEKL. Trimming removed 0 bases at V and 4 bases at J, with 9 bases between. This CDR3 is 15 amino acids long. CDR3 bases: TGCGCCAGCAGCCAAGAAAGATTTAGCACCGGGGAGCTGTTTTTT. Its protein product is CASSQERFSTGELFF.

The V call is TRBV4-3, the J call TRBJ2-7, with a weak D call TRBD2 (6 bases). Trimming took off 1 base at V and 7 bases at J, with 17 bases between the two ends. This CDR3 contains 15 residues. Germline assignment: CDR1 LGHNA and CDR2 YSLEER. The CDR3 sequence is CASSQANGGFGEQYF. The DNA for the CDR3 is TGCGCCAGCAGCCAAGCTAACGGAGGGTTTGGGGAGCAGTACTTC.

This clone occurred a few times. The rearrangement links TRBV28 to TRBJ2-7; 9 nucleotides align to TRBD1. The ends lost 5 bases at V and 5 bases at J; junction bases unmatched: 10. This CDR3 is 15 amino acids long. Germline CDR1 is MDHEN and CDR2 is SYDVKM. The CDR3 sequence: CASSPWITGGNEQYF. CDR3 bases: TGTGCCAGCAGTCCATGGATTACAGGGGGCAACGAGCAGTACTTC.

The chain carries TRBV6-6 and TRBJ1-1; D might be TRBD1 (5 bases). V lost 0 bases to trimming and J lost 4 bases, with 12 bases between them. From germline, CDR1 is MNHNY and CDR2 SVGAGI (reference sequence). The CDR3 contains 15 residues. CDR3 sequence reads: CASSYSRGLGTEAFF. The CDR3 DNA follows: TGTGCCAGCAGTTACTCTAGGGGTTTAGGCACTGAAGCTTTCTTT.

This clone was counted only a few times. The V and J genes are TRBV4-1 and TRBJ2-1; D possibly corresponds to TRBD2 (6 bases). The CDR3 has 14 residues. Between the trimmed V and J ends, which lost 9 bases and 5 bases, there was a span of 17 bases. From germline, CDR1 is MGHRA and CDR2 YSYEKL. The CDR3 here is CASTGTVTHNEQFF. CDR3 coding DNA: TGCGCCAGTACCGGGACTGTAACCCACAATGAGCAGTTCTTC.

This clone was seen only a few times. The chain links TRBV19 to TRBJ2-5; possibly TRBD2 for D (6 bases). Trimming took 4 bases from V and 3 from J, leaving 6 bases between them. The length of the CDR3 is 12 residues. Germline assignment: CDR1 LNHDA and CDR2 SQIVND (reference sequence). CDR3 sequence (DNA): TGTGCCAGTAGTAGCGGGGAAGAGACCCAGTACTTC. Its protein product is CASSSGEETQYF.

This chain links TRBV20-1 with TRBJ2-5; possibly TRBD2 for D (5 bases). This CDR3 has 11 amino acids. The V and J ends lost 6 bases and 1 base respectively, with 6 bases between them. From germline, CDR1 is DFQATT and CDR2 SNEGSKA (reference sequence). CDR3 protein: CSASGQETQYF. CDR3 DNA sequence: TGCAGTGCGAGCGGCCAAGAGACCCAGTACTTC.

This clone occurred a few times. This chain connects TRBV27 to TRBJ1-2; 7 nucleotides match TRBD1. Germline values: CDR1 MNHEY, CDR2 SMNVEV (reference sequence). The V gene end was trimmed by 6 bases and the J gene end by 7 bases; junction bases not matched to a gene: 11. CDR3 length: 14 residues. The CDR3 bases are TGTGCCAGCAGCAACAGGGGCGGGATGGTTGGCTACACCTTC. It encodes CASSNRGGMVGYTF.

The chain links TRBV6-4 to TRBJ1-1; D gene ambiguous. The V end was cut by 0 bases, the J end by 3 bases, with 5 bases between. Germline loops: CDR1 MRHNA, CDR2 SNTAGT. The CDR3 spans 13 residues. The CDR3: CASSDSTYTEAFF. The DNA for the CDR3 is TGTGCCAGCAGTGACTCGACATACACTGAAGCTTTCTTT.

In this sample, this clone turned up a few times. This rearrangement joins TRBV4-1 to TRBJ2-7; the D is unclear. Germline CDR1 and CDR2: MGHRA and YSYEKL. CDR3 length equals 12 residues. The V and J ends lost 0 bases and 4 bases respectively, with 4 bases between them. The CDR3 region is CASSQDPYEQYF. The CDR3 DNA sequence: TGCGCCAGCAGCCAAGATCCTTACGAGCAGTACTTC.

The V and J genes are TRBV7-9 and TRBJ2-7, with D perhaps matching TRBD1 (5 bases). V was trimmed by 7 bases and J by 6 bases, leaving 16 bases between them. From germline, CDR1 is SEHNR and CDR2 FQNEAQ (reference sequence). The CDR3 consists of 13 residues. The CDR3 DNA sequence: TGTGCCAGCACCATAACAGGAGAACGCGAGCAGTACTTC. Translating it yields CASTITGEREQYF.

In this sample, this clone is medium-sized (0.01 to 0.1%). This chain connects TRBV2 to TRBJ2-7, with D maybe TRBD2 (5 bases). Trimming shortened V by 7 bases and J by 0 bases, and 13 bases separated the two germline ends. Germline CDR1 reads SNHLY; CDR2 reads FYNNEI. The CDR3 is 14 amino acids. The CDR3 is CASMLRVDSYEQYF. CDR3 coding DNA: TGTGCCAGCATGTTGAGGGTCGACTCCTACGAGCAGTACTTC.

The V call is TRBV5-8, the J call TRBJ2-7; a weak D match, TRBD1 (5 bases). The CDR3 contains 14 residues. Germline values: CDR1 SGHTS, CDR2 YDEGEE. Trimming removed 4 bases at V and 0 bases at J, with 11 bases between. The CDR3 loop reads CASSDRLVSYEQYF. CDR3 bases: TGTGCCAGCAGCGACAGACTGGTCTCCTACGAGCAGTACTTC.

Within the sample, this clone is medium-sized. The rearrangement links TRBV28 to TRBJ2-1; TRBD2 agrees at 13 bases. The CDR3 sequence is 19 residues long. V was clipped by 1 base and J by 0 bases; unmatched bases: 6. CDR1 is MDHEN, CDR2 SYDVKM, per germline. This CDR3 is CASSLLGTSGAYSYNEQFF. The CDR3 region has the DNA TGTGCCAGCAGTTTATTAGGGACTAGCGGGGCTTACTCCTACAATGAGCAGTTCTTC.

There are a few counts of this clone. The gene calls are TRBV4-1 and TRBJ2-3, with 7 bases lining up with TRBD2. Per germline, CDR1 MGHRA and CDR2 YSYEKL. The length of the CDR3 is 17 residues. The junction had 11 bases not matched to a gene; V was cut back by 4 bases and J by 1 base. The CDR3 protein is CASSPTKLAPRTDTQYF. CDR3 DNA: TGCGCCAGCAGCCCTACTAAACTAGCGCCTCGCACAGATACGCAGTATTTT.